The 8 T cell receptor beta chains in this list originate from one sample, sequenced in a study of blood T cell repertoires in COVID-19. Assay used: immunoSEQ multiplex PCR; TCRdb lists only in-frame clones, some missing. Of 40,000 to 55,000 clones detected, around 85% appear once; the ten largest clones hold roughly 30%. Input material: peripheral blood. The receptors shown here come from an elderly woman with acute or convalescent COVID-19.

There are a few counts of this clone. The chain couples TRBV7-9 to TRBJ2-1; TRBD2 aligns across 9 bases. The CDR3 is 16 amino acids. V shed 5 bases, J shed 6 bases, and the junction held 11 bases outside the gene matches. From germline, CDR1 is SEHNR and CDR2 FQNEAQ (reference sequence). In nucleotides, the CDR3 is TGTGCCAGCAGCCCTTCCGGCGGGAGGGCTGTCAATGAGCAGTTCTTC. It is translated as CASSPSGGRAVNEQFF.

The chain joins TRBV19 to TRBJ2-2; TRBD1 aligns across 7 bases. There are 15 residues in the CDR3. V gave up 6 bases and J gave up 6 bases; unmatched junction bases: 10. CDR1 LNHDA and CDR2 SQIVND come from the germline V gene (reference sequence). The CDR3 protein is CASSPSTQGAGELFF. The CDR3 nucleotides are TGTGCCAGTAGCCCCTCCACCCAGGGGGCCGGGGAGCTGTTTTTT.

This rearrangement joins TRBV3-1 (or the pseudogene TRBV3-2) to TRBJ1-4, with D maybe TRBD1 (5 bases). Germline lookup yields CDR1 LGHDT and CDR2 YNNKEL (reference sequence). The CDR3 spans 15 residues. The V end was cut by 1 base, the J end by 8 bases, with 14 bases between. The DNA for the CDR3 is TGTGCCAGCAGCCAAGCCGGGGGTGGGTTCGAAAAACTGTTTTTT. Its translation is CASSQAGGGFEKLFF.

The sample holds a few counts of this clone. The chain is built from TRBV19 and TRBJ1-2; no clear D. CDR1 LNHDA and CDR2 SQIVND come from the germline V gene (reference sequence). This CDR3 region has 12 residues. The V end lost 1 base, the J end lost 10 bases, and 10 bases lay between the germline ends. The CDR3 here is CASSIVAGSYTF. CDR3 nucleotide sequence: TGTGCCAGTAGTATAGTGGCAGGATCCTACACCTTC.

The rearrangement links TRBV7-2 to TRBJ1-2, with 7 bases lining up with TRBD1. The CDR3 contains 15 residues. V lost 7 bases to trimming and J lost 10 bases; unmatched junction nucleotides: 18. Germline V lookup: CDR1 SGHTA, CDR2 FQGNSA. The CDR3 DNA follows: TGTGCCAGCACCTCCCAAACGACAGGGAATGGAATCTACACCTTC. This encodes CASTSQTTGNGIYTF. The full variable domain, with the rest looked up from reference TRBV7-2 and TRBJ1-2, is GAGVSQSPSNKVTEKGKDVELRCDPISGHTALYWYRQSLGQGLEFLIYFQGNSAPDKSGLPSDRFSAERTGGSVSTLTIQRTQQEDSAVYLCASTSQTTGNGIYTFGSGTRLTVV.

The CDR3 DNA reads TGTGCCAGCAGCTTGTGGGGACTAGCGGGAAGAGAGACCCAGTACTTC. This encodes CASSLWGLAGRETQYF. The chain recombines TRBV5-6 with TRBJ2-5; 13 nucleotides align to TRBD2. CDR3 size: 16 residues. From germline, CDR1 is SGHDT and CDR2 YYEEEE. The ends lost 1 base at V and 4 bases at J; junction bases unmatched: 4. Using reference TRBV5-6 and TRBJ2-5 for the parts outside the CDR3, the full variable domain is DAGVTQSPTHLIKTRGQQVTLRCSPKSGHDTVSWYQQALGQGPQFIFQYYEEEERQRGNFPDRFSGHQFPNYSSELNVNALLLGDSALYLCASSLWGLAGRETQYFGPGTRLLVL.

The chain combines TRBV11-2 with TRBJ1-5, with 10 bases matching TRBD1. Per the germline V gene, CDR1 is SGHAT and CDR2 is FQNNGV. J was trimmed by 6 bases and V by 4 bases; bases with no gene match: 3. The CDR3 spans 14 residues. The CDR3: CASSSTGGLQPQHF. DNA of the CDR3: TGTGCCAGCAGCTCGACAGGGGGCCTTCAGCCCCAGCATTTT. Based on the CDR3 plus reference TRBV11-2 and TRBJ1-5, the full variable domain is EAGVAQSPRYKIIEKRQSVAFWCNPISGHATLYWYQQILGQGPKLLIQFQNNGVVDDSQLPKDRFSAERLKGVDSTLKIQPAKLEDSAVYLCASSSTGGLQPQHFGDGTRLSIL.

The chain carries TRBV12-3 or TRBV12-4 and TRBJ2-1; 7 bases fit TRBD1. The CDR3 extends over 13 amino acids. V was pared by 4 bases and J by 4 bases, with 1 base of the junction left unmatched. DNA of the CDR3: TGTGCCAGCAGTTCAGGGGGTTACAATGAGCAGTTCTTC. This encodes CASSSGGYNEQFF.